This TCR beta chain is drawn from a study of T cell repertoires in cytomegalovirus infection. About the study: Well-studied HLA-B-restricted epitopes and recently identified HLA-C-restricted epitopes of CMV were both used in the study. Based on public TCR beta signatures, there were indications of CMV infection and of a matching HLA type.

MiXCR, run by TCRdb on the reads, gives a single entry per CDR3 protein. The sample holds about 920,000 distinct CDR3 sequences, 30% to 40% seen once. Deletions cut 0 bases from V and 6 bases from J, with 12 bases between. The CDR3 sequence is 15 residues long. Germline CDR1 MGHRA, CDR2 YSYEKL. This clonotype was counted ten times or more. Its antigen is as yet unknown. Findings and caveats of the study: Cumulative public TCR beta family frequency identified carriers of CMV plus the relevant HLA.

J is TRBJ1-5 and V is TRBV4-1, with no clear D. This receptor was taken from a human donor in good health (CMV status not recorded). Some clones in this sample may be carry-over from other donors' samples. The sample was cultured CD8+ T cells from PBMCs, taken from culture after CMV antigen stimulation. CDR3 DNA sequence: TGCGCCAGCAGCCAAGATCAAGGGTTCGGTCAGCCCCAGCATTTT. It yields the protein CASSQDQGFGQPQHF.